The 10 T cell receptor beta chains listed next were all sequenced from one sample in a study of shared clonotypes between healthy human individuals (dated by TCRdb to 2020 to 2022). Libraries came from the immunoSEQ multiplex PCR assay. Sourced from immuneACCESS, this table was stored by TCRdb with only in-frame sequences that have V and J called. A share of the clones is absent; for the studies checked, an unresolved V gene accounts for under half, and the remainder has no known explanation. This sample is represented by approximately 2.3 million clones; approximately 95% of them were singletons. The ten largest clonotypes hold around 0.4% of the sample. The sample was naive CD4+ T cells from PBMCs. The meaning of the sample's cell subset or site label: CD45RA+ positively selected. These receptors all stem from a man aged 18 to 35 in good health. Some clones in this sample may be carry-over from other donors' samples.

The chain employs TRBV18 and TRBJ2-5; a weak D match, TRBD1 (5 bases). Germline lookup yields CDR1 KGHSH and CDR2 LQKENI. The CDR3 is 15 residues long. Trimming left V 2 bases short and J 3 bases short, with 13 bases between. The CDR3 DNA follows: TGTGCCAGCTCACCAATTAGGGGCAGGGAAGAGACCCAGTACTTC. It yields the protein CASSPIRGREETQYF.

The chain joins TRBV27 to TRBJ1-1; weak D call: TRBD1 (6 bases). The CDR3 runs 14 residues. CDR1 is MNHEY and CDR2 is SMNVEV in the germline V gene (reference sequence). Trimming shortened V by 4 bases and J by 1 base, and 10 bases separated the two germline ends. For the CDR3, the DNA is TGTGCCAGCAGTTGGCAGGGGAAGAACACTGAAGCTTTCTTT. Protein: CASSWQGKNTEAFF.

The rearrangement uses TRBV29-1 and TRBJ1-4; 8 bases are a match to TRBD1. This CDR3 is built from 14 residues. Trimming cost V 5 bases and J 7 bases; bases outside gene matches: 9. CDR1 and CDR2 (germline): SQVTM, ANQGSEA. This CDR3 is CSVWTGRWGEKLFF. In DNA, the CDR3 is TGCAGCGTTTGGACAGGGCGGTGGGGTGAAAAACTGTTTTTT.

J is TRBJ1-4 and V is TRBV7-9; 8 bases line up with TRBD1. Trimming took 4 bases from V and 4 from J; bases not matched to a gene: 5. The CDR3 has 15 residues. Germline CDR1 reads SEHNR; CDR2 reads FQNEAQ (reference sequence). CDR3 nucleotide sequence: TGTGCCAGCAGCTCGGGACAGGCGGATAATGAAAAACTGTTTTTT. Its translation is CASSSGQADNEKLFF.

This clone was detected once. The CDR3 sequence is CASSFPGGRADEQFF. CDR3 DNA sequence: TGTGCCAGCAGCTTCCCCGGGGGGCGGGCGGATGAGCAGTTCTTC. The chain links TRBV5-4 to TRBJ2-1; possible D gene TRBD2, 7 bases. This CDR3 contains 15 residues. Germline CDR1 reads SGHNT; CDR2 reads YYREEE (reference sequence). V was shortened by 2 bases and J by 8 bases, with 17 bases between the two germline ends.

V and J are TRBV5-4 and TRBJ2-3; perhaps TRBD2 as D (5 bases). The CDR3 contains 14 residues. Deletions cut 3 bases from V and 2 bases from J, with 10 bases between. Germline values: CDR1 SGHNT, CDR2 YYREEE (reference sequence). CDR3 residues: CASSSLEYTDTQYF. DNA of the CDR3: TGTGCCAGCAGCTCACTAGAGTACACAGATACGCAGTATTTT.

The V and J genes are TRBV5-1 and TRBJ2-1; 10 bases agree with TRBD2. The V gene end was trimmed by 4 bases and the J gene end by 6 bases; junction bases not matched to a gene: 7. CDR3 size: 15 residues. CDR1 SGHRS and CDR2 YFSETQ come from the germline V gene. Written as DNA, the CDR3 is TGCGCCAGCAGCGTTCTAGCGGGAGCCGCCAATGAGCAGTTCTTC. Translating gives CASSVLAGAANEQFF.

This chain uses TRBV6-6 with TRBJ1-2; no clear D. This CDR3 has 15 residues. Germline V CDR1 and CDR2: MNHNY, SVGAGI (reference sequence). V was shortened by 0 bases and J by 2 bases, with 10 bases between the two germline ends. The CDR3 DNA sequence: TGTGCCAGCAGTTACTCCCGAGAAAGCAACTATGGCTACACCTTC. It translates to CASSYSRESNYGYTF.

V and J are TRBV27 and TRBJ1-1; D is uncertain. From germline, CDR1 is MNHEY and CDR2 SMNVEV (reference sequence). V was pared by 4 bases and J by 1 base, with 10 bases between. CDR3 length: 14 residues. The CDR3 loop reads CASSSYGGNTEAFF. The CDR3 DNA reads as TGTGCCAGCAGTTCATACGGAGGGAACACTGAAGCTTTCTTT.

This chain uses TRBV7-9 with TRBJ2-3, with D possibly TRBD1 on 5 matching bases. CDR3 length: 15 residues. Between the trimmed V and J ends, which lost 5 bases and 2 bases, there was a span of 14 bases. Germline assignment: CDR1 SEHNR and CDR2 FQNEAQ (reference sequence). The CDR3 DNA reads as TGTGCCAGCAGCGTCGGACACCAATTCACAGATACGCAGTATTTT. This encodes CASSVGHQFTDTQYF.